Listed below are T cell receptor beta chains from one sample, sequenced in a study of human T cells and chemical hapten exposure. MiXCR was run by TCRdb on the RACE reads, yielding one entry per CDR3 protein. The sample has about 69,000 distinct CDR3 sequences, about a tenth seen once; the top ten hold 6.5% to 8.5%. The sample consisted of whole blood, taken in connection with sensitization to the hapten diphenylcyclopropenone (DPC). These receptors all come from a woman aged 50 to 60 with alopecia areata. Some clones in this sample may be carry-over from other donors' samples. Both conserved end residues are part of each CDR3. A D gene is named only where the DNA matches it firmly. A clone size is listed for some rows: how often the clone was seen (once, few, many), or a class if it is expanded.

j_call	v_call	d_call	clone_size	cdr3_nt	cdr3_aa
TRBJ2-5	TRBV7-7	NA	many	TGTGCTAGCAGCTTAGCGCGAGGCCTGGGGGCAGGGTCAGAGACCCAGTACTTC	CASSLARGLGAGSETQYF
TRBJ2-5	TRBV20-1	TRBD2	many	TGCAGTGCTTCGCTAACTAGCGGGATGGTAAAGACCCAGTACTTC	CSASLTSGMVKTQYF
TRBJ1-5	TRBV12-3/TRBV12-4	NA	many	TGTGCCAGCAGAAGGGACAATTATAGCAATCAGCCCCAGCATTTT	CASRRDNYSNQPQHF
TRBJ1-3	TRBV3-1	NA	NA	TGTGCCAGCAGCTACGACAGGAAGGGAAACACCATATATTTT	CASSYDRKGNTIYF
TRBJ2-3	TRBV11-3	NA	NA	TGTGCCAGCAGCTTCTCCAGGGAAGATACGCAGTATTTT	CASSFSREDTQYF
TRBJ1-1	TRBV3-1	NA	many	TGTGCCAGCAGCCCCGATACAGGGAGGAGGACTTTCTTT	CASSPDTGRRTFF
TRBJ1-1	TRBV20-1	TRBD1	few	TGCAGTGCTTCCCAGGGGGGGACAGGGACTGAAGCTTTCTTT	CSASQGGTGTEAFF
TRBJ2-3	TRBV3-1	TRBD2	NA	TGTGCCAGCAGCCAGACTAGCGGGAGAGAAGATACGCAGTATTTT	CASSQTSGREDTQYF
TRBJ2-2	TRBV2	NA	few	TGTGCCAGCCTCGTGACCGGGGAGCTGTTTTTT	CASLVTGELFF
TRBJ1-2	TRBV9	NA	few	TGTGCCAGCAGTCCCTCGGGGGCGGCTGGGTATGGCTACACCTTC	CASSPSGAAGYGYTF
TRBJ1-2	TRBV5-1	NA	many	TGCGCCAGCGCGTCAGAGGAAGGGGCATATGGCTACACCTTC	CASASEEGAYGYTF
TRBJ2-7	TRBV9	NA	NA	TGTGCCAGCAGCACGGGTCTGAGTCAAGACAACATCCCCTACGAGCAGTACTTC	CASSTGLSQDNIPYEQYF
TRBJ1-3	TRBV5-1	NA	few	TGCGCCAGCAGCCCGGGGGGTTTTGACGGGAGCTCTGGAAACACCATATATTTT	CASSPGGFDGSSGNTIYF
TRBJ2-5	TRBV10-3	NA	many	TGTGCCATCAGTGAGGGCCTTGAGACCCAGTACTTC	CAISEGLETQYF
TRBJ2-3	TRBV7-6	NA	NA	TGTGCCAGCAGCTTAGAGGCCGGCGGGCCGAGCACAGATACGCAGTATTTT	CASSLEAGGPSTDTQYF
TRBJ1-1	TRBV4-1	NA	NA	TGCGCCAGCAGCCCCGCACCCAGCGCTGAAGCTTTCTTT	CASSPAPSAEAFF
TRBJ1-1	TRBV7-2	NA	few	TGTGCCAGCAGCGAACAGGGGAACACTGAAGCTTTCTTT	CASSEQGNTEAFF
TRBJ2-5	TRBV29-1	TRBD1	many	TGCAGCGTTGAGAGACAGGGTTATCCAGAGACCCAGTACTTC	CSVERQGYPETQYF
TRBJ2-3	TRBV12-3/TRBV12-4	TRBD2	many	TGTGCCAGCAGTTTTGGACTAGCGGGAGCTGATACGCAGTATTTT	CASSFGLAGADTQYF
TRBJ1-1	TRBV29-1	NA	NA	TGCAGCGGAGCACAGGGTATGAACACTGAAGCTTTCTTT	CSGAQGMNTEAFF
TRBJ2-5	TRBV12-3/TRBV12-4	TRBD2	few	TGTGCCAGCAGTCCGGGGACTAGCGGGATCGGGACCCAGTACTTC	CASSPGTSGIGTQYF
TRBJ2-2	TRBV2	NA	few	TGTGCCAGCCGGAGTTACACCGGGGAGCTGTTTTTT	CASRSYTGELFF
TRBJ1-2	TRBV4-3	TRBD1	NA	TGCGCCAGCAGCGACGGACAGGGGGGCTATGGCTACACCTTC	CASSDGQGGYGYTF
TRBJ2-6	TRBV20-1	NA	many	TGCAGTGCTAGAACCCCCCTTACAGGCTCTGGGGCCAACGTCCTGACTTTC	CSARTPLTGSGANVLTF
TRBJ2-1	TRBV6-1	NA	many	TGTGCCAGCAGTGGTCCCGAGTACAATGAGCAGTTCTTC	CASSGPEYNEQFF
TRBJ2-3	TRBV24-1	NA	few	TGTGCCACCAGTGATCCTTCTTCCACAGATACGCAGTATTTT	CATSDPSSTDTQYF
TRBJ1-4	TRBV5-6	NA	NA	TGTGCCAGCAGCCTGGAGAGTCGAAGCGGGGAAAAACTGTTTTTT	CASSLESRSGEKLFF
TRBJ2-7	TRBV3-1	NA	many	TGTGCCAGCAGCCAAGATGTGGGACCCGGTTCTCGAGAGCAGTACTTC	CASSQDVGPGSREQYF
TRBJ1-2	TRBV19	TRBD1	many	TGTGCCAGTACCCGGACAGGGCTTAACTATGGCTACACCTTC	CASTRTGLNYGYTF
TRBJ2-1	TRBV30	NA	many	TGTGCCTGGAGCTCAACCCGGGACTCGGTTCCCACTGAGCAGTTCTTC	CAWSSTRDSVPTEQFF
TRBJ1-2	TRBV29-1	TRBD1	many	TGCAGCGGAAGGACAGGGGAGAATGGCTACACCTTC	CSGRTGENGYTF
TRBJ2-3	TRBV24-1	TRBD2	many	TGTGCCACCAGTGATACTAGCGGGAGGCCAGATACGCAGTATTTT	CATSDTSGRPDTQYF
TRBJ2-3	TRBV11-2	NA	NA	TGTGCCAGCAGCTTACTGTCTAGCACAGATACGCAGTATTTT	CASSLLSSTDTQYF
TRBJ2-7	TRBV3-1	TRBD2	many	TGTGCCAGCAGCCAAGATGCGCGACTAGCGGGATTCGGAGAGCAGTACTTC	CASSQDARLAGFGEQYF
TRBJ2-3	TRBV5-4	NA	many	TGTGCCAGCAGCTTGGGGACAGACTACACAGATACGCAGTATTTT	CASSLGTDYTDTQYF
TRBJ1-1	TRBV29-1	NA	NA	TGCAGCGTCACGTCGGGGATTAACACTGAAGCTTTCTTT	CSVTSGINTEAFF
TRBJ2-2	TRBV3-1	NA	many	TGTGCCAGCAGCCAAGTCGCGGACACCGGGGAGCTGTTTTTT	CASSQVADTGELFF
TRBJ2-1	TRBV3-1	TRBD2	few	TGTGCCAGCAGCCAAGAACGTCCGGCGGGAGGCAATGAGCAGTTCTTC	CASSQERPAGGNEQFF
TRBJ1-4	TRBV7-9	NA	many	TGTGCCAGCAGCCCCGCCGCCAATCTCGAGGGAAAACTGTTTTTT	CASSPAANLEGKLFF
TRBJ2-5	TRBV28	NA	few	TGTGCCAGCAGCCCTACTTTTGTAAGGGGGTCCCCTCAAGAGACCCAGTACTTC	CASSPTFVRGSPQETQYF
TRBJ2-1	TRBV19	TRBD2	many	TGTGCCAGTAGTATAGGACTAGCGGGTGCTGAGCAGTTCTTC	CASSIGLAGAEQFF
TRBJ2-2	TRBV20-1	TRBD1	few	TGCAGTGCTAGAGATCGTGACAGGGTGACCGGGGAGCTGTTTTTT	CSARDRDRVTGELFF